Each of the 9 T cell receptor beta chains below was sequenced from the same sample in a study of OX40 agonist ivuxolimab in advanced cancers. Assay used: immunoSEQ multiplex PCR; TCRdb lists only in-frame clones, some missing. Of roughly 70,000 clones in the sample, roughly 85% were seen once. The sample here was CD4+ or CD8+ T cells sorted from blood, taken in a trial of the OX40 agonist ivuxolimab. All receptors derive from an adult with an advanced solid tumor such as melanoma, head and neck, liver or kidney cancer.

The V call is TRBV5-6, the J call TRBJ2-2, with D tentatively TRBD1 (5 bases). This CDR3 spans 16 amino acids. Germline V lookup: CDR1 SGHDT, CDR2 YYEEEE. V lost 3 bases and J 1 base, leaving 13 bases between the germline ends. This chain's CDR3 is CASSWAAGKNTGELFF. The CDR3, as DNA: TGTGCCAGCAGCTGGGCGGCAGGGAAGAACACCGGGGAGCTGTTTTTT.

This sequence joins TRBV5-1 and TRBJ2-5, with 8 positions matching TRBD1. V trimming: 2 bases; J trimming: 5 bases; junction bases outside the gene matches: 8. CDR3 length: 15 residues. The germline CDR1 and CDR2 sequences are SGHRS and YFSETQ. The CDR3, as DNA: TGCGCCAGCAGCTTTGAGGCAGGGGGCCAGGAGACCCAGTACTTC. It is translated as CASSFEAGGQETQYF.

The chain combines TRBV29-1 with TRBJ2-2, with 9 bases that match TRBD1. This CDR3 has 14 residues. Looked up from germline, CDR1 is SQVTM and CDR2 is ANQGSEA. V dropped 6 bases and J dropped 5; count of bases not matched to a gene: 7. The CDR3 reads CSVGGTGFTGELFF. CDR3 coding DNA: TGCAGCGTGGGAGGGACAGGGTTTACCGGGGAGCTGTTTTTT.

In the case of this clone: The germline gene is not matched at one end of the junction; a read error may be the cause. The rearrangement joins TRBV5-4 to TRBJ2-1, with D unresolved. The CDR3 contains 11 residues. Germline CDR1 SGHNT, CDR2 YYREEE (reference sequence). The CDR3: CASSLSLEEVF. CDR3 nucleotide sequence: TGTGCCAGCAGCTTGAGTCTCGAAGAGGTCTTC.

The chain joins TRBV2 to TRBJ2-3, with D possibly TRBD2 on 6 matching bases. Germline-derived CDR1 and CDR2 are SNHLY and FYNNEI. The CDR3 totals 13 residues. Trimming removed 8 bases at V and 6 bases at J, with 15 bases between. Here the CDR3 reads CASGTEGWDTQYF. The CDR3 coding sequence is TGTGCCAGCGGGACGGAGGGCTGGGATACGCAGTATTTT.

V gene TRBV30 combines with J gene TRBJ1-2; 7 positions match TRBD1. Looked up from germline, CDR1 is GTSNPN and CDR2 is SVGIG (reference sequence). The V and J ends lost 6 bases and 3 bases, in that order; junction bases with no gene match: 7. This CDR3 is built from 13 residues. DNA of the CDR3: TGTGCCTGTCACAGGGGTATGGACTATGGCTACACCTTC. Protein sequence: CACHRGMDYGYTF.

The J gene is TRBJ1-5, the V gene TRBV19; D is unclear. Trimming removed 4 bases at V and 0 bases at J, with 16 bases between. The CDR3 loop spans 17 amino acids. CDR1 is LNHDA, CDR2 SQIVND, per germline (reference sequence). The CDR3 nucleotides read TGTGCCAGTAGTACCATAAGCTCGACATATAGCAATCAGCCCCAGCATTTT. This sequence encodes CASSTISSTYSNQPQHF.

Comment on this clone: Additional DNA sequences in this sample encode the identical CDR3. J is TRBJ1-2 and V is TRBV11-3, with TRBD1 matching over 9 bases. The CDR3 sequence is 13 residues long. The germline gives CDR1 SGHNT, CDR2 YENEEA. The ends lost 4 bases at V and 4 bases at J; junction bases unmatched: 1. CDR3 sequence reads: CASSSDRGYGYTF. CDR3 in DNA: TGTGCCAGCAGCTCGGACAGGGGCTATGGCTACACCTTC.

The genes are TRBV7-9 and TRBJ2-7; weak D call: TRBD2 (5 bases). Deletions cut 3 bases from V and 2 bases from J, with 14 bases between. The CDR3 covers 15 residues. Germline V gives CDR1 SEHNR, CDR2 FQNEAQ (reference sequence). The CDR3 reads CASSFPEGGTYEQYF. The CDR3 region has the DNA TGTGCCAGCAGCTTCCCTGAGGGCGGCACCTACGAGCAGTACTTC.